The 22 T cell receptor beta chains reported below all come from one sample, sequenced in a study of vaccination and CD4 T cells after COVID-19. Sequenced with the Oncomine TCR Beta short-read assay was DNA taken from cultured CD4+ T cells. TCRdb analysed the PCR reads with MiXCR anew, one entry per CDR3 protein. The repertoire holds some 15,000 distinct CDR3 sequences, about 50% seen once, with over 13% in the top ten. Treatment here: approximately 9-day PBMC culture with coronavirus spike peptide pools or control peptides (ViraFEST assay). These receptors lack a known antigen. The sample was CD4+ T cells from blood, cultured in vitro. Receptors were obtained from a human donor who had recovered from COVID-19.

In this sample, this clonotype is medium-sized. The chain joins TRBV20-1 to TRBJ1-2, with 7 positions matching TRBD1. Germline-derived CDR1 and CDR2 are DFQATT and SNEGSKA (reference sequence). This CDR3 is built from 14 residues. J gave up 4 bases and V 4 bases, and 9 bases lay outside the gene matches. The CDR3 reads CSAIRRQGGYGYTF. In nucleotides, the CDR3 is TGCAGTGCTATAAGGCGACAGGGCGGCTATGGCTACACCTTC.

The genes are TRBV7-3 and TRBJ2-1; the D is unclear. Between the trimmed V and J ends, which lost 0 bases and 4 bases, there was a span of 10 bases. The CDR3 has 15 residues. Germline V gene lookup returns CDR1 SGHTA and CDR2 FQGTGA. The CDR3 nucleotides read TGTGCCAGCAGCTTAACAGTAGGGCGGTACAATGAGCAGTTCTTC. It is translated as CASSLTVGRYNEQFF.

The chain employs TRBV19 and TRBJ2-3; 7 bases are a match to TRBD2. From germline, CDR1 is LNHDA and CDR2 SQIVND (reference sequence). The CDR3 is 13 amino acids. V shed 6 bases and J 2 bases; nucleotides not matched to a gene: 2. The CDR3 here is CASRGTNTDTQYF. CDR3 DNA: TGTGCCAGTAGAGGGACTAACACAGATACGCAGTATTTT.

The chain is built from TRBV19 and TRBJ1-5; no clear D gene. CDR1 is LNHDA and CDR2 is SQIVND in the germline V gene (reference sequence). CDR3 length equals 13 residues. V lost 6 bases to trimming and J lost 5 bases, with 11 bases between them. The CDR3 protein is CASSRGFYQPQHF. The CDR3 DNA is TGTGCCAGTAGCCGGGGTTTTTATCAGCCCCAGCATTTT.

The chain joins TRBV11-2 to TRBJ1-1, with a tentative D call TRBD1 (5 bases). This CDR3 comprises 13 residues. Germline V gene lookup returns CDR1 SGHAT and CDR2 FQNNGV. The germline V and J ends were trimmed by 5 bases and 9 bases, with 16 bases remaining between them. This chain's CDR3 is CASSPGGRVKAFF. In DNA form, the CDR3 reads TGTGCCAGCAGCCCGGGAGGCAGGGTGAAAGCTTTCTTT.

J is TRBJ1-1 and V is TRBV18; the match to TRBD1 covers 7 bases. CDR3 length: 12 amino acids. CDR1 and CDR2 from the germline V gene are KGHSH and LQKENI. J lost 11 bases, V lost 5 bases, and 8 bases had no gene match. The CDR3 loop is CASSSTGEVAFF. CDR3 nucleotides: TGTGCCAGCTCATCTACAGGGGAGGTGGCTTTCTTT.

In its sample, this clonotype was seen once. This rearrangement joins TRBV15 to TRBJ2-7; 7 bases are shared with TRBD1. V lost 1 base and J lost 5; bases outside the gene matches: 5. The CDR3 loop spans 14 amino acids. Germline CDR1 and CDR2: LNHNV and YYDKDF (reference sequence). CDR3 DNA: TGTGCCACCAGCAGAGGTGAGGGGGCTAACGAGCAGTACTTC. Translated: CATSRGEGANEQYF. The entire variable domain, with the rest obtained from reference TRBV15 and TRBJ2-7, is as follows: DAMVIQNPRYQVTQFGKPVTLSCSQTLNHNVMYWYQQKSSQAPKLLFHYYDKDFNNEADTPDNFQSRRPNTSFCFLDIRSPGLGDTAMYLCATSRGEGANEQYFGPGTRLTVT.

This chain joins TRBV4-2 and TRBJ2-3; possible D gene TRBD2, 5 bases. Per germline, CDR1 LGHNA and CDR2 YNFKEQ. The CDR3 length is 14 residues. Trimming removed 4 bases from V and 6 bases from J, with 14 bases in between. The CDR3 here is CASSPNHSEDTQYF. CDR3 sequence (DNA): TGTGCCAGCAGCCCAAACCATAGCGAGGATACGCAGTATTTT.

There are a few counts of this clonotype. The chain joins TRBV19 to TRBJ1-2, with a weak D call TRBD1 (5 bases). Trimming stripped 7 bases from V and 2 bases from J, with 11 bases between. The germline gives CDR1 LNHDA, CDR2 SQIVND (reference sequence). This CDR3 is built from 13 residues. CDR3 region: CASTPGLNYGYTF. The CDR3 DNA reads TGTGCCAGTACCCCAGGGCTCAACTATGGCTACACCTTC.

The chain combines TRBV6-2 or TRBV6-3 with TRBJ2-1, with 14 bases that match TRBD2. The CDR3 sequence is 17 residues long. V trimming: 0 bases; J trimming: 4 bases; junction bases outside the gene matches: 2. CDR1 is MNHEY and CDR2 is SVGEGT in the germline V gene. The CDR3 DNA is TGTGCCAGCAGTTACTCGGGACTAGCGGGAGTATACAATGAGCAGTTCTTC. It translates to CASSYSGLAGVYNEQFF.

The chain couples TRBV18 to TRBJ1-2; 12 bases map to TRBD1. The junction had 4 bases not matched to a gene; V was cut back by 3 bases and J by 5 bases. The CDR3 loop spans 15 amino acids. Per the germline V gene, CDR1 is KGHSH and CDR2 is LQKENI. The CDR3 nucleotides read TGTGCCAGCTCACCTCTGGGACAGGGGGCTTATGGCTACACCTTC. Its translation: CASSPLGQGAYGYTF. Variable domain in full (rest from reference TRBV18 and TRBJ1-2): NAGVMQNPRHLVRRRGQEARLRCSPMKGHSHVYWYRQLPEEGLKFMVYLQKENIIDESGMPKERFSAEFPKEGPSILRIQQVVRGDSAAYFCASSPLGQGAYGYTFGSGTRLTVV.

The V and J genes are TRBV3-1 and TRBJ1-2; 7 bases fit TRBD1. The CDR3 runs to 15 residues. The germline gives CDR1 LGHDT, CDR2 YNNKEL (reference sequence). J gave up 5 bases and V 4 bases, and 10 bases lay outside the gene matches. This chain's CDR3 is CASSLSTGQIYGYTF. The CDR3 nucleotides are TGTGCCAGCAGCCTGAGTACGGGACAGATTTATGGCTACACCTTC.

The chain is built from TRBV6-1 and TRBJ1-5, with a tentative D call TRBD1 (6 bases). CDR3 length: 15 residues. CDR1 is MNHNS, CDR2 SASEGT, per germline. V shed 7 bases and J shed 0 bases, with 13 bases lying between them. This CDR3 reads CASTRDIYSNQPQHF. The CDR3, as DNA: TGTGCCAGCACCCGGGACATTTATAGCAATCAGCCCCAGCATTTT.

This clonotype has only a few counts. This chain joins TRBV20-1 and TRBJ2-7; D may be TRBD1 (6 bases). V lost 5 bases to trimming and J lost 1 base, with 18 bases between them. The length of the CDR3 is 15 residues. From germline, CDR1 is DFQATT and CDR2 SNEGSKA (reference sequence). The CDR3 coding sequence is TGCAGTGCTCGTGGGTGGGGGACAAATTCCTACGAGCAGTACTTC. As protein: CSARGWGTNSYEQYF.

J is TRBJ2-4 and V is TRBV6-2 or TRBV6-3; D could derive from TRBD1 or TRBD2 (5 bases each). The germline V gene has CDR1 MNHEY and CDR2 SVGEGT. The CDR3 is made up of 12 amino acids. Trimming shortened V by 6 bases and J by 8 bases, and 11 bases separated the two germline ends. DNA for the CDR3: TGTGCCAGCAGCCCCCAGGGACACATTCAGTACTTC. Its translation is CASSPQGHIQYF.

This clonotype was seen a handful of times. This rearrangement joins TRBV4-2 to TRBJ2-5; 9 nucleotides match TRBD1. The CDR3 covers 14 residues. The V segment lost 3 bases and the J segment 4 bases; nucleotides outside the gene matches: 3. The germline V gene encodes CDR1 LGHNA and CDR2 YNFKEQ. CDR3 bases: TGTGCCAGCAGCCAGCACAGGGGGCTAGAGACCCAGTACTTC. It yields the protein CASSQHRGLETQYF.

A remark on this clonotype: One end of the junction is discordant with germline, which a read error may explain. The chain combines TRBV19 with TRBJ1-6; D gene unclear. The CDR3 totals 13 residues. Germline CDR1 reads LNHDA; CDR2 reads SQIVND (reference sequence). The CDR3 nucleotides are TGTACCAGTCACGGCTCCTATAATTCACCCCTCCACTTT. It yields the protein CTSHGSYNSPLHF. The whole variable domain, filled in from reference TRBV19 and TRBJ1-6, reads DGGITQSPKYLFRKEGQNVTLSCEQNLNHDAMYWYRQDPGQGLRLIYYSQIVNDFQKGDIAEGYSVSREKKESFPLTVTSAQKNPTAFYLCTSHGSYNSPLHFGNGTRLTVT.

This chain joins TRBV21-1 and TRBJ2-7; TRBD1, the D gene given by the table, was not confirmed from the DNA. TRBV21-1 is labeled a pseudogene. This CDR3 is built from 16 residues. CDR3 sequence: CASSKRVSWGSFEQYF. CDR3 nucleotides: TGTGCCAGCAGTAAGAGAGTGTCCTGGGGTTCGTTCGAGCAGTACTTC.

This clonotype was counted a single time. V usage is TRBV4-1 and J usage is TRBJ2-2; possibly TRBD1 or TRBD2 for D (6 bases each). V lost 0 bases to trimming and J lost 4 bases, with 15 bases between them. This CDR3 region has 17 residues. Germline CDR1 reads MGHRA; CDR2 reads YSYEKL. The DNA for the CDR3 is TGCGCCAGCAGCCAAGAATTTAGGGGGGCAGGCACCGGGGAGCTGTTTTTT. Amino acid sequence: CASSQEFRGAGTGELFF.

This chain connects TRBV20-1 to TRBJ2-7; a possible D gene is TRBD1 (6 bases). V shed 3 bases and J shed 2 bases, with 11 bases lying between them. The CDR3 runs to 13 residues. Germline lookup yields CDR1 DFQATT and CDR2 SNEGSKA (reference sequence). The CDR3 region has the DNA TGCAGTGCTAGCAAGGACAGTCCCTACGAGCAGTACTTC. Amino acid sequence: CSASKDSPYEQYF.

The chain uses TRBV25-1 and TRBJ1-1; D may be TRBD1 (6 bases). The CDR3 runs 15 residues. With 4 bases removed from V and 4 bases from J, the gap between germline ends came to 16 bases. Per the germline V gene, CDR1 is MGHDK and CDR2 is SYGVNS. This CDR3 is CASSGRGRRITEAFF. The CDR3 nucleotides are TGTGCCAGCAGTGGCCGGGGGCGAAGAATCACTGAAGCTTTCTTT.

V gene TRBV19 combines with J gene TRBJ2-6; no reliable D call. CDR1 is LNHDA, CDR2 SQIVND, per germline (reference sequence). Trimming cost V 9 bases and J 0 bases, with 0 bases left between them. This CDR3 has 11 residues. CDR3 sequence: CASSGANVLTF. DNA for the CDR3: TGTGCCAGCTCTGGGGCCAACGTCCTGACTTTC.